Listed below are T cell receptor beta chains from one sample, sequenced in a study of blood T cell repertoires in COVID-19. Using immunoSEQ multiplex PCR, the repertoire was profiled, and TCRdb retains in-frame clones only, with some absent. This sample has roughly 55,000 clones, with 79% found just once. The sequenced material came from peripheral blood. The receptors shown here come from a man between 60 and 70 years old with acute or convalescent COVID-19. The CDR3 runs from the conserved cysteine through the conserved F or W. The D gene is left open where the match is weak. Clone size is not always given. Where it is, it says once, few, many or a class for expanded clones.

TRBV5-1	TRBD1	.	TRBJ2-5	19	TGCGCCAGCAGCTTGGGGGCTTTAGATAGGGACAGGAGACGGGAGACCCAGTACTTC	CASSLGALDRDRRRETQYF
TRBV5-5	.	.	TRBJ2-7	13	TGTGCCAGCAGCTTCGGCGGGATCTACGAGCAGTACTTC	CASSFGGIYEQYF
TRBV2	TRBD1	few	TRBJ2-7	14	TGTGCCAGCAGCTCGCGGACAGGGACCTACGAGCAGTACTTC	CASSSRTGTYEQYF
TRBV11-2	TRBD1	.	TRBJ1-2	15	TGTGCCAGCAGCCCAGGACAGGGCCAGAACTATGGCTACACCTTC	CASSPGQGQNYGYTF
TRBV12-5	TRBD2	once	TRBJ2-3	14	TGTGCTAGTGCCTTAGGGCGGGAGACAGATACGCAGTATTTT	CASALGRETDTQYF
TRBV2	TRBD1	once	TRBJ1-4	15	TGTGCCAGCAGTGTTGGGACAGGGAAGGGTGAAAAACTGTTTTTT	CASSVGTGKGEKLFF
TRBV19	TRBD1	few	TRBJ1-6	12	TGTGCCAGTGGACAGGGGGGATCACCCCTCCACTTT	CASGQGGSPLHF
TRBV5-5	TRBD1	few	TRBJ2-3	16	TGTGCCAGCAGCCGGACAGGCCTCGCGAGCACAGATACGCAGTATTTT	CASSRTGLASTDTQYF
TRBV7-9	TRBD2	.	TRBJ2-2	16	TGTGCCAGCAGCTTTAGCGGGGTATCTCTCACCGGGGAGCTGTTTTTT	CASSFSGVSLTGELFF
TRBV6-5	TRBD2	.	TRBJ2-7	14	TGTGCCAGCAGCCTAAGCGGGGGCTCCTACGAGCAGTACTTC	CASSLSGGSYEQYF
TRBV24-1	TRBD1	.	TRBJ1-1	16	TGTGCCACCAGGGCGGGGGACAGGGGGCCGAACACTGAAGCTTTCTTT	CATRAGDRGPNTEAFF
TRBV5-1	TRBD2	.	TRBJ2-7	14	TGCGCCAGCAGCTTTGGGGGGGTCGCCTACGAGCAGTACTTC	CASSFGGVAYEQYF
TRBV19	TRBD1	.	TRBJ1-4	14	TGTGCCAGTAGTTTAAGGACAGGAGGTGAAAAACTGTTTTTT	CASSLRTGGEKLFF
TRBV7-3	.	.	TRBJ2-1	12	TGTGCCAGCAGCTTAATCGGGAATGAGCAGTTCTTC	CASSLIGNEQFF
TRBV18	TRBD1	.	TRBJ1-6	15	TGTGCCAGCTCACTACAGGGGCAGCGTTATTCACCCCTCCACTTT	CASSLQGQRYSPLHF
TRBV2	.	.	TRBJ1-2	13	TGTGCCAGCAGGTTAGGGGGATTCTATGGCTACACCTTC	CASRLGGFYGYTF
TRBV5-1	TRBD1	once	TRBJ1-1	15	TGCGCCAGCAGCCTGAAACAGGGGGCAAACACTGAAGCTTTCTTT	CASSLKQGANTEAFF
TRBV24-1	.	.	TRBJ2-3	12	TGTGCCACCAAGGGCGGGACAGATACGCAGTATTTT	CATKGGTDTQYF
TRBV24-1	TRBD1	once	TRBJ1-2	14	TGTGCCACCAGTGACCCTAATACAGGGGAAGGCTACACCTTC	CATSDPNTGEGYTF
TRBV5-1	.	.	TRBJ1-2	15	TGCGCCAGCAGCCTCGGGATGAATTCTCCCTATGGCTACACCTTC	CASSLGMNSPYGYTF
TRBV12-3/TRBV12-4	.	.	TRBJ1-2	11	TGTGCCAGCAGAAACAGGGTGGGGAGCACCTTC	CASRNRVGSTF
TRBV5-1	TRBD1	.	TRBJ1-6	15	TGCGCCAGCAGCCCCGGGACAGGATATAATTCACCCCTCCACTTT	CASSPGTGYNSPLHF
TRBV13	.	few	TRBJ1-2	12	TGTGCCAGCAGCACCAGACAGTATGGCTACACCTTC	CASSTRQYGYTF
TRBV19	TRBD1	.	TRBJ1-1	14	TGTGCCAGTAGTAGCAACAGGGGGAACACTGAAGCTTTCTTT	CASSSNRGNTEAFF
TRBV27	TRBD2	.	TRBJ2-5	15	TGTGCCAGCAGTTTCGCGGGGGGGGGAAGGGAGACCCAGTACTTC	CASSFAGGGRETQYF
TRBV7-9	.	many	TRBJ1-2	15	TGTGCCAGCAGCTTGGCTTCGGACAGTAACTATGGCTACACCTTC	CASSLASDSNYGYTF
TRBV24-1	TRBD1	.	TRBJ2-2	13	TGTGCCACCGCCGGACAGGACACCGGGGAGCTGTTTTTT	CATAGQDTGELFF
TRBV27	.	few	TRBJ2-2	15	TGTGCCAGCAGCTTCCTAGCGACTGACACCGGGGAGCTGTTTTTT	CASSFLATDTGELFF
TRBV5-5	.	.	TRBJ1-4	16	TGTGCCAGCAGCTTGTTTGACAGTTCAACTAATGAAAAACTGTTTTTT	CASSLFDSSTNEKLFF
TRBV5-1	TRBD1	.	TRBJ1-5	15	TGCGCCAGCAGCTTAACGGGACAGTTATTTCAGCCCCAGCATTTT	CASSLTGQLFQPQHF
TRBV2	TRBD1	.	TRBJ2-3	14	TGTGCCAGCAGTCCAGACAGGGTACAAGATACGCAGTATTTT	CASSPDRVQDTQYF
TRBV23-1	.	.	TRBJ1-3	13	TGCGCCAGCCCCAGTTTTTTAGGAAACACCATATATTTT	CASPSFLGNTIYF
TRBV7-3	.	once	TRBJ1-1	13	TGTGCCAGCAGACAATCCAGGAACACTGAAGCTTTCTTT	CASRQSRNTEAFF
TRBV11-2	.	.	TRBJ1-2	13	TGTGCCAGCAGCTTAGATCAGGGGCTGAGGGACACCTTC	CASSLDQGLRDTF
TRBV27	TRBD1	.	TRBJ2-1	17	TGTGCCAGTACTAGACCGGGACAGGGGACCCCCTACAATGAGCAGTTCTTC	CASTRPGQGTPYNEQFF
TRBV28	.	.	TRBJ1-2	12	TGTGCCAGCAGTTTGAGAACCTATGGCTACACCTTC	CASSLRTYGYTF
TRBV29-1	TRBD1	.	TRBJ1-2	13	TGCAGCTCCCGGACAGGGGGAGCGGGAGGCTACACCTTC	CSSRTGGAGGYTF
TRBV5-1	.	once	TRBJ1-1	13	TGCGCCAGCAGCTTGGCCTGGAACACTGAAGCTTTCTTT	CASSLAWNTEAFF
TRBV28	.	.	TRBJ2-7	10	TGTGCCACCTACTATGGGGAGCAGTACTTC	CATYYGEQYF
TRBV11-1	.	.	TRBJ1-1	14	TGTGCCAGCAGCTTAGACGGGGAGGTCACTGAAGCTTTCTTT	CASSLDGEVTEAFF
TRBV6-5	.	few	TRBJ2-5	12	TGTGCCAGCAGTACAGAAACAGAGACCCAGTACTTC	CASSTETETQYF
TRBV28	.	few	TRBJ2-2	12	TGTGCCAGCAGCTTGAACACCGGGGAGCTGTTTTTT	CASSLNTGELFF